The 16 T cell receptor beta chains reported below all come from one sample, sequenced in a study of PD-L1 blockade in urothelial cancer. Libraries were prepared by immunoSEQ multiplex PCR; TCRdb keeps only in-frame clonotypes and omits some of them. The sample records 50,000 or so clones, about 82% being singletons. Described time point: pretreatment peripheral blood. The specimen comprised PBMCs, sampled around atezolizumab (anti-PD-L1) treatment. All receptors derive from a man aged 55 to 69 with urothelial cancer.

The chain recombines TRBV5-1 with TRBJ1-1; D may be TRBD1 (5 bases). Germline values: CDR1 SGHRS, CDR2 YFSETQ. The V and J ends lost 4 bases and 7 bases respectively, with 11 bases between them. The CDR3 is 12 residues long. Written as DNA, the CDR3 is TGCGCCAGCAGCGAACAGGTCGGTGAAGCTTTCTTT. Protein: CASSEQVGEAFF.

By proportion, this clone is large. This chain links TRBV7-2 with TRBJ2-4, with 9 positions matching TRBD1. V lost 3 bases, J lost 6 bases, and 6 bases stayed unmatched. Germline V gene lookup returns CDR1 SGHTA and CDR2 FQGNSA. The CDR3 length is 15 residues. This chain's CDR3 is CASSFGGQGVNIQYF. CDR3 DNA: TGTGCCAGCAGCTTCGGGGGACAGGGTGTAAACATTCAGTACTTC.

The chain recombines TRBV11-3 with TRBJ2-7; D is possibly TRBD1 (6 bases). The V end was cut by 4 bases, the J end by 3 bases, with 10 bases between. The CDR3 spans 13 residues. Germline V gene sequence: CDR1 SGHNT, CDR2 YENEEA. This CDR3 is CASSSGQVYEQYF. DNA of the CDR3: TGTGCCAGCAGCTCGGGACAAGTCTACGAGCAGTACTTC.

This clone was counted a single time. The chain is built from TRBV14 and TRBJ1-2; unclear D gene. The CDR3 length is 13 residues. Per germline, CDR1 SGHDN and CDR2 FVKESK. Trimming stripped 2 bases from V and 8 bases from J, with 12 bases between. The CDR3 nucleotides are TGTGCCAGCAGCCAAACAGAGACGGGGGGCTACACCTTC. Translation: CASSQTETGGYTF.

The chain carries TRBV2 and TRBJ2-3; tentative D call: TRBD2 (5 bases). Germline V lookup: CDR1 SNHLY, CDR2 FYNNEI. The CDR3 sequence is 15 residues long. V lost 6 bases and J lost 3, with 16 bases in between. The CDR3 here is CASRALASGTDTQYF. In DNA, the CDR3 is TGTGCCAGCAGGGCACTTGCGTCGGGAACAGATACGCAGTATTTT. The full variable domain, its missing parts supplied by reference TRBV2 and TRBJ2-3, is EPEVTQTPSHQVTQMGQEVILRCVPISNHLYFYWYRQILGQKVEFLVSFYNNEISEKSEIFDDQFSVERPDGSNFTLKIRSTKLEDSAMYFCASRALASGTDTQYFGPGTRLTVL.

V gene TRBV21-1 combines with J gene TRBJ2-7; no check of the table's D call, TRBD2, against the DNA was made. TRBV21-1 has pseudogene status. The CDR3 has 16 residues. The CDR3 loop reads CASSLYPRARAYEQYF. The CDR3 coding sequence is TGTGCCAGCAGTCTCTACCCGCGGGCGCGGGCTTACGAGCAGTACTTC.

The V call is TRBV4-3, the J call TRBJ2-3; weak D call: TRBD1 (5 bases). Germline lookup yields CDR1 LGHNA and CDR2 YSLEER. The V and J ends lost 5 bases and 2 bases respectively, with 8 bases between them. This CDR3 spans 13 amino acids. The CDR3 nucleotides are TGCGCCAGCAGCGGGGCATCCACAGATACGCAGTATTTT. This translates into CASSGASTDTQYF.

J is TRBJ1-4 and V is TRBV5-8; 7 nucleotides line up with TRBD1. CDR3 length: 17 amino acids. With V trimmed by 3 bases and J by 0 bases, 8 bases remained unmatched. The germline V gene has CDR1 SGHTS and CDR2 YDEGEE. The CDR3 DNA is TGTGCCAGCAGCTACAGACAGGGACTTTCAACTAATGAAAAACTGTTTTTT. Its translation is CASSYRQGLSTNEKLFF.

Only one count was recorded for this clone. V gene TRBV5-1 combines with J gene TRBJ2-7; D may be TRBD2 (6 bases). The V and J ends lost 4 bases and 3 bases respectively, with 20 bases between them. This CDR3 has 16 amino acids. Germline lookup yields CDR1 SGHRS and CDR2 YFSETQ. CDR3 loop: CASSQYSSGSHYEQYF. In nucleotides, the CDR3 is TGCGCCAGCAGCCAGTATTCCAGCGGGTCCCACTACGAGCAGTACTTC. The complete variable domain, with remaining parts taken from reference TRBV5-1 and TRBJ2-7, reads KAGVTQTPRYLIKTRGQQVTLSCSPISGHRSVSWYQQTPGQGLQFLFEYFSETQRNKGNFPGRFSGRQFSNSRSEMNVSTLELGDSALYLCASSQYSSGSHYEQYFGPGTRLTVT.

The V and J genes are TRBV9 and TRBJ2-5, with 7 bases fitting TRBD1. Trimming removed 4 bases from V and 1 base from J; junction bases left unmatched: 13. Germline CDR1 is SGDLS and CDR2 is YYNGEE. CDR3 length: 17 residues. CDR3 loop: CASSPRQGLTPQETQYF. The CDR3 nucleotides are TGTGCCAGCAGCCCTCGACAGGGTCTTACACCCCAAGAGACCCAGTACTTC.

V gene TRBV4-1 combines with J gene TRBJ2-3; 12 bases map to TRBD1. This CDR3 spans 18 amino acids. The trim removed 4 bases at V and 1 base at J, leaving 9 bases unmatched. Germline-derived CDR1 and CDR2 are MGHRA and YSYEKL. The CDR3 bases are TGCGCCAGCAGCCTAGCACCGGGACAGGGGGCCGGCACAGATACGCAGTATTTT. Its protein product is CASSLAPGQGAGTDTQYF.

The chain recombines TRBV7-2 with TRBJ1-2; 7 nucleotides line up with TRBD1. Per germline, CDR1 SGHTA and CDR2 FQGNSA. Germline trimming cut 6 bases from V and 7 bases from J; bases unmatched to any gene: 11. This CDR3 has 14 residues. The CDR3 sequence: CASRAGTASFGYTF. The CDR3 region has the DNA TGTGCCAGCAGAGCCGGGACAGCCTCCTTTGGCTACACCTTC.

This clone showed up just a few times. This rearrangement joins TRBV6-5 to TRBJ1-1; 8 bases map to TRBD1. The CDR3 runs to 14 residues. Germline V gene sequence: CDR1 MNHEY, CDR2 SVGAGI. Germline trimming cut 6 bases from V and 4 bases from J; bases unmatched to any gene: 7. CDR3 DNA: TGTGCCAGCAGAATTCAGGGGGCCGTCACTGAAGCTTTCTTT. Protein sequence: CASRIQGAVTEAFF.

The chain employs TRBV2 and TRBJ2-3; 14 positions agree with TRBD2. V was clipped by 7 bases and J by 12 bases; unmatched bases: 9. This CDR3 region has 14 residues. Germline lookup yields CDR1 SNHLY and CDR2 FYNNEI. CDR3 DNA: TGTGCCAGCATTGGGACTAGCGGGAGCAAACGTCAGTATTTT. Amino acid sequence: CASIGTSGSKRQYF.

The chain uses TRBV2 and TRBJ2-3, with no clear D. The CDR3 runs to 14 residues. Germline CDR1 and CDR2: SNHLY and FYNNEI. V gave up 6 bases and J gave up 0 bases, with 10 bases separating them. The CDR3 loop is CASRENPSTDTQYF. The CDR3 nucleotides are TGTGCCAGCAGAGAGAACCCTAGCACAGATACGCAGTATTTT. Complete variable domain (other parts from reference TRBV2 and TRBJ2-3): EPEVTQTPSHQVTQMGQEVILRCVPISNHLYFYWYRQILGQKVEFLVSFYNNEISEKSEIFDDQFSVERPDGSNFTLKIRSTKLEDSAMYFCASRENPSTDTQYFGPGTRLTVL.

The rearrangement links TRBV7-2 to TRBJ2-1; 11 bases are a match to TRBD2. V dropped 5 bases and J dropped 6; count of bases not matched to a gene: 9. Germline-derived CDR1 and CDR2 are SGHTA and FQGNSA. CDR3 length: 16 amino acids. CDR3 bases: TGTGCCAGCAGCGGTAGCGGGGGGGCTAAACCCAATGAGCAGTTCTTC. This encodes CASSGSGGAKPNEQFF. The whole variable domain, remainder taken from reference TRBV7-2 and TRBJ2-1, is GAGVSQSPSNKVTEKGKDVELRCDPISGHTALYWYRQSLGQGLEFLIYFQGNSAPDKSGLPSDRFSAERTGGSVSTLTIQRTQQEDSAVYLCASSGSGGAKPNEQFFGPGTRLTVL.